This is a list of T cell receptor beta chains from one sample in a study of cytomegalovirus exposure and HLA in healthy donors. The table came from immunoSEQ multiplex PCR; TCRdb's copy has only in-frame clones and leaves some out. This table has roughly 130,000 clones, more than 60% appearing once. The sequenced sample was PBMCs. The source of these receptors is a woman between 35 and 50 years old in good health and CMV-seropositive. Both conserved end residues are part of each CDR3. D genes are given only for firm matches. Not all rows give a size; the values are once, few, many and, for expanded clones, a class.

TRBJ1-3 NA TRBV5-6 NA TGTGCCAGCAGCCCGACAGGAAGCTCTGGAAACACCATATATTTT CASSPTGSSGNTIYF
TRBJ2-3 NA TRBV18 TRBD1 TGTGCCAGCATGACAGGGGATCGGAGCACAGATACGCAGTATTTT CASMTGDRSTDTQYF
TRBJ2-3 NA TRBV7-3 TRBD2 TGTGCCAGCAGCTTAATGGGGCGGGAGGGAGATACGCAGTATTTT CASSLMGREGDTQYF
TRBJ2-5 few TRBV18 NA TGTGCCAGCTCGCCGGACTTGTGGGAGACCCAGTACTTC CASSPDLWETQYF
TRBJ2-2 NA TRBV6-4 TRBD1 TGTGCCAGCAGTCGCACAGGGGGCGTCGCGGGAGTCAACACCGGGGAGCTGTTTTTT CASSRTGGVAGVNTGELFF
TRBJ2-2 NA TRBV5-1 NA TGCGCCAGCAGTTTACCCCAGGGAACCGGGGAGCTGTTTTTT CASSLPQGTGELFF
TRBJ1-1 few TRBV13 NA TGTGCCAGCAGCCCTGGACAATTGAGCGAAGCTTTCTTT CASSPGQLSEAFF
TRBJ2-3 NA TRBV5-1 TRBD1 TGCGCCAGCAGCTATCGGACAGGGGCGGTCACAGATACGCAGTATTTT CASSYRTGAVTDTQYF
TRBJ1-2 few TRBV6-6 NA TGTGCCACAAAGAGAGAGTCCTTAACGATCTATGGCTACACCTTC CATKRESLTIYGYTF
TRBJ2-1 few TRBV6-1 TRBD2 TGTGCCAGCAGTGAAATAGCGGGAGGGCACAATGAGCAGTTCTTC CASSEIAGGHNEQFF
TRBJ1-6 NA TRBV6-5 NA TGTGCCAGCAGGGAGAGCTCCTATAATTCACCCCTCCACTTT CASRESSYNSPLHF
TRBJ2-5 NA TRBV7-8 NA TGTGCCAGCAGCTTAAATGCGGGCACCAGGACCCAGTACTTC CASSLNAGTRTQYF
TRBJ2-5 NA TRBV5-4 TRBD2 TGTGCCAGCAGCTTGATAGATACTAGCGGGGGCGAGACCCAGTACTTC CASSLIDTSGGETQYF
TRBJ2-7 NA TRBV7-2 TRBD2 TGTGCCAGCAGCCAAGGTGGAGGAGCGGGAGTTTACGAGCAGTACTTC CASSQGGGAGVYEQYF
TRBJ2-7 few TRBV5-1 TRBD2 TGCGCCAGCAGCCTGCTAGCGGGGGAGACCTACGAGCAGTACTTC CASSLLAGETYEQYF
TRBJ2-2 few TRBV4-2 TRBD1 TGTGCCAGCAGCCAAACGTGGACAGGGGGAGACACCGGGGAGCTGTTTTTT CASSQTWTGGDTGELFF
TRBJ1-2 NA TRBV6-5 NA TGTGCCAGCACCTTAGACTGGGCCTCGGGGGATGGCTACACCTTC CASTLDWASGDGYTF
TRBJ2-7 few TRBV2 NA TGTGCCAGTGACCCAGGGGGCGGGAGCTCCTACGAGCAGTACTTC CASDPGGGSSYEQYF
TRBJ1-1 few TRBV4-2 NA TGTGCCAGCAGCTTAGTTGTGGGGGCGGACACTGAAGCTTTCTTT CASSLVVGADTEAFF
TRBJ2-5 few TRBV5-4 NA TGTGCCAGCAGCCCCGGGACTGATCCAAGAGAGACCCAGTACTTC CASSPGTDPRETQYF
TRBJ1-5 NA TRBV7-3 NA TGTGCCAGCAGCATTGGACGGGAGAATCAGCCCCAGCATTTT CASSIGRENQPQHF
TRBJ2-7 NA TRBV6-1 TRBD1 TGTGCCAGCAGTGACCTAACCGGGACAGCCTACGAGCAGTACTTC CASSDLTGTAYEQYF
TRBJ1-1 few TRBV20-1 NA TGCAGTGCTGCAGCCAGGGGTGGGACTTTCTTT CSAAARGGTFF
TRBJ2-5 NA TRBV5-1 NA TGCGCCAGCAGCTTGGCCCTACAAGAGACCCAGTACTTC CASSLALQETQYF
TRBJ2-1 NA TRBV28 TRBD2 TGTGCCAGCAGTTTGCTAGCGGGAGTAATATCTGAGCAGTTCTTC CASSLLAGVISEQFF
TRBJ2-2 NA TRBV7-3 TRBD2 TGTGCCAGCAGCCAAGGGGAGGGCGGGGAGCTGTTTTTT CASSQGEGGELFF
TRBJ2-3 NA TRBV28 NA TGTGCCAGCAGTTCGACTCGGGATACGCAGTATTTT CASSSTRDTQYF
TRBJ1-5 NA TRBV7-9 TRBD1 TGTGCCAGCAGCTCCACAGGGGGCCTGTGGGAGCCCCAGCATTTT CASSSTGGLWEPQHF
TRBJ1-1 NA TRBV5-5 TRBD1 TGTGCCAGCAGCCCCCGGGACAGGGGCTTGTCGAACACTGAAGCTTTCTTT CASSPRDRGLSNTEAFF
TRBJ2-5 NA TRBV7-9 TRBD2 TGTGCCAGCAGCTATGGACTAGCGGAGACCCAGTACTTC CASSYGLAETQYF
TRBJ2-7 NA TRBV6-1 NA TGTGCCAGCAGTGGAGAGCGGAGATCCTACGAGCAGTACTTC CASSGERRSYEQYF
TRBJ1-4 NA TRBV15 NA TGTGCCACCAGCGGCCAACATGCTGAAAAACTGTTTTTT CATSGQHAEKLFF
TRBJ2-7 NA TRBV27 TRBD1 TGTGCCAGCAGTTTATTGGGACAGGGAGGCCGGTACGAGCAGTACTTC CASSLLGQGGRYEQYF
TRBJ1-1 NA TRBV19 NA TGTGCCAGTAAAGAGGGGAACACTGAAGCTTTCTTT CASKEGNTEAFF
TRBJ2-7 few TRBV6-5 TRBD1 TGTGCCAGCACTCCGGGACAGGGGGCCTCCTACGAGCAGTACTTC CASTPGQGASYEQYF
TRBJ2-5 NA TRBV19 NA TGTGCCAGTAGTAACCAGTTCGAGACCCAGTACTTC CASSNQFETQYF
TRBJ1-5 NA TRBV28 NA TGTGCCAGCCTAGGCGGGCTAAAGGGGCCCCAGCATTTT CASLGGLKGPQHF
TRBJ2-1 NA TRBV28 TRBD1 TGTGCCAGCAGTTCTCAAAACAGGGGTCGTGTCAATGAGCAGTTCTTC CASSSQNRGRVNEQFF
TRBJ1-5 NA TRBV5-8 NA TGTGCCAGCAGCTTGGCTGGCAGCGTCAATCAGCCCCAGCATTTT CASSLAGSVNQPQHF
TRBJ2-3 NA TRBV11-2 TRBD2 TGTGCCAGCAGCCTCAGCGGGAGGAGCACAGATACGCAGTATTTT CASSLSGRSTDTQYF
TRBJ1-3 NA TRBV9 TRBD1 TGTGCCAGCAGCGCCGGGACAGGGGGTCTTGGAAACACCATATATTTT CASSAGTGGLGNTIYF
TRBJ2-1 NA TRBV10-2 TRBD2 TGCGCCAGCACCCGGAAGCGGGAGGTCAATGAGCAGTTCTTC CASTRKREVNEQFF
TRBJ2-2 once TRBV28 NA TGTGCCAGCAGTGCGACTGGTAACGCGAACACCGGGGAGCTGTTTTTT CASSATGNANTGELFF
TRBJ2-7 NA TRBV5-1 TRBD1 TGCGCCAGTGGACAGGCCTCCTACGAGCAGTACTTC CASGQASYEQYF
TRBJ1-1 NA TRBV29-1 TRBD1 TGCAGCGGAAACAGGGGTACTGAAGCTTTCTTT CSGNRGTEAFF
TRBJ1-2 NA TRBV10-3 NA TGTGCCATCAGTTCCGACGCGGCGGGTCGCTACACCTTC CAISSDAAGRYTF
TRBJ2-1 NA TRBV5-6 NA TGTGCCAGCAGCTTTGAGGGTCAAGGGCGCAATGAGCAGTTCTTC CASSFEGQGRNEQFF
TRBJ2-7 few TRBV14 NA TGTGCCAGCAGCCAAATACTCCAGGTTCTGTACTTC CASSQILQVLYF
TRBJ1-5 NA TRBV7-2 TRBD1 TGTGCCAGCAGCTTACAGGACAGGGTGGGTCAGCCCCAGCATTTT CASSLQDRVGQPQHF
TRBJ2-1 NA TRBV6-1 TRBD2 TGTGCCAGCAGTGAATTCGAGACTAGCGGGGCCCTTTCCTACAATGAGCAGTTCTTC CASSEFETSGALSYNEQFF
TRBJ1-3 NA TRBV28 NA TGTGCCAGCAGCCCCGGAGGGAACGCTGGAAACACCATATATTTT CASSPGGNAGNTIYF
TRBJ1-4 once TRBV6-1 NA TGTGCCAGCACTCGGGACACCCTCCAAGAAAAACTGTTTTTT CASTRDTLQEKLFF
TRBJ2-7 NA TRBV4-1 NA TGTGCCAGCAGCCAAGATCTGGAGCGAACCTACGAGCAGTACTTC CASSQDLERTYEQYF
TRBJ1-3 NA TRBV11-3 NA TGTGCCAGCAGACAGGAGGGAAACACCATATATTTT CASRQEGNTIYF
TRBJ2-1 NA TRBV5-6 NA TGTGCCAGCAGCTCAGTCGGGGGAGCTAGCTCCTACAATGAGCAGTTCTTC CASSSVGGASSYNEQFF